This T cell receptor beta chain was sequenced in a study of T-cell memory formation after mild COVID-19 listed by TCRdb under 2021. Concerning the study at large: TCR sequence clusters from the two donors were largely donor specific. Longitudinal TCRalpha and TCRbeta repertoire sequencing tracked T-cell clones expanding and contracting after mild COVID-19 in two donors. The cohort comprised two young, previously healthy adult volunteers, one female and one male. The paper as a whole reports these results and caveats: The second-wave clones that peaked on day 37 were not confirmed to be SARS-CoV-2 specific. The study covered only two mild cases, and larger cohorts including severe cases with pre-infection samples were considered necessary. Balanced CD4/CD8 phenotypes were observed for clones contracting from day 15 to 85, whereas a bias towards CD4+ was observed for a second wave of clones expanding from day 15 to 37. Some responding clones were detected in pre-infection memory, suggesting pre-existing cross-reactive memory T cells joined the SARS-CoV-2 response. Contracting CD4+ clones were located mainly in the CM and EM memory subsets, whereas CD8+ clones were found to be enriched in EMRA.

CDR1 SGHRS and CDR2 YFSETQ were looked up in the germline V gene. The CDR3 runs 15 residues from the cysteine to the phenylalanine. CDR3 DNA is the only sequence kept; it has 45 bases, read in frame from the first base. V was cut back by 2 bases and J by 1 base, leaving a gap of 9 bases between them. There are a few counts of this clonotype. This receptor's antigen is unknown. There are no base qualities to consult, and no much larger clone falls within one base. Ficoll-Paque density gradient centrifugation was the method used to isolate PBMCs. The listed sequencing device is Illumina NovaSeq 6000. cDNA libraries for TCRalpha and TCRbeta were prepared by 5'RACE using constant-segment primers, with sample barcodes and unique molecular identifiers added. RNA was extracted from every sample with Trizol reagent. The libraries were amplified in two PCR steps, and the second step added a second sample barcode and Illumina TruSeq adapters. The libraries were sequenced on an Illumina NovaSeq using 2 x 150 bp paired-end reads. As for the authors' bioinformatics: Demultiplexing of reads and collapsing into UMI-guided consensus sequences were performed with migec v1.2.7. Using mixcr v2.1.11, UMI consensuses were aligned to TRA and TRB V and J templates and then assembled into clonotypes. Expanded or contracted clonotypes were those called significant by both edgeR and NoisET, with noise models trained on biological replicates. For edgeR calls, the cutoffs were a false discovery rate-adjusted p below 0.01 and a log2 fold-change threshold of 1. As an exploratory analysis of dynamics, PCA with hierarchical clustering was applied to max-normalized trajectories of the 1000 most abundant clonotypes. The CD4 or CD8 phenotype of responding clones was assigned using the separately sequenced CD4+ and CD8+ repertoires. TCRdb trimmed the raw reads at Q25, called clones with MiXCR and kept productive beta chains. For every CDR3 protein sequence, its rows merge into one entry that carries the most common genes and DNA. These V and J calls derive from TCRdb rather than the authors' analysis. The sample table contains about 210,000 distinct CDR3 sequences; only one count was recorded for over 9.5% of them. 2.5% to 3.5% of the sample lies in the top ten.

The sample taken for sequencing was PBMCs or a T cell subset sorted from them (not recorded which). This sequence was found in a man younger than 30 who had mild COVID-19 (a few samples of this study predate the infection). The sample titles of this study are shuffled in the database, so cell type and time point are left out; the donor was told from shared clones. The rearranged segments are TRBV5-1 and TRBJ2-2; TRBD2 is possibly the D segment (5 matching bases). The CDR3 has the sequence CASSFGGGNTGELFF. The DNA sequence follows: TGCGCCAGCAGCTTCGGAGGAGGGAACACCGGGGAGCTGTTTTTT. The CDR3 plus the reference TRBV5-1 and TRBJ2-2 genes for the other parts give the full variable domain: KAGVTQTPRYLIKTRGQQVTLSCSPISGHRSVSWYQQTPGQGLQFLFEYFSETQRNKGNFPGRFSGRQFSNSRSEMNVSTLELGDSALYLCASSFGGGNTGELFFGEGSRLTVL.